Listed below are T cell receptor beta chains from one sample, sequenced in a study of response to subunit inactivated influenza vaccine. Using its own MiXCR run on the RT-PCR reads, TCRdb lists one record per CDR3 protein. The profile shows about 700,000 distinct CDR3 sequences, roughly 14% of them singletons. The sequenced sample was PBMCs from blood, obtained roughly 12 days after vaccination. Receptor source: a man aged 45-65 years who received an inactivated influenza vaccine. CDR3s include the opening cysteine and the closing phenylalanine or tryptophan. D genes are given only for firm matches. Some rows mark clone size as missing; the rest say once, few, many or name a class of expanded clone.

clone_size: .; d_call: TRBD2; j_call: TRBJ2-5; v_call: TRBV7-2; cdr3_nt: TGTGCCAGCAGCTTAGGGTCTAGCGGGGGAGAGACCCAGTACTTC; cdr3_aa: CASSLGSSGGETQYF
clone_size: many; d_call: .; j_call: TRBJ2-7; v_call: TRBV6-2/TRBV6-3; cdr3_nt: TGTGCCAGCAGTTACTCGACAGCTTCCTACGAGCAGTACTTC; cdr3_aa: CASSYSTASYEQYF
clone_size: few; d_call: TRBD1; j_call: TRBJ1-6; v_call: TRBV6-1; cdr3_nt: TGTGCCAGCAGTGAAGCGACAGGGCGGAATTCACCCCTCCACTTT; cdr3_aa: CASSEATGRNSPLHF
clone_size: .; d_call: .; j_call: TRBJ1-4; v_call: TRBV9; cdr3_nt: TGTGCCAGCAGCCCCCGGGACAAGGGAGAAAGTCGTGAAAAACTGTTTTTT; cdr3_aa: CASSPRDKGESREKLFF
clone_size: .; d_call: .; j_call: TRBJ2-5; v_call: TRBV30; cdr3_nt: TGTGCCTGGAGTGTAGGTCAACGGGGAATCCAAGAGACCCAGTACTTC; cdr3_aa: CAWSVGQRGIQETQYF
clone_size: .; d_call: .; j_call: TRBJ2-1; v_call: TRBV5-1; cdr3_nt: TGCGTCAGCAGCCCCAGGGACGACCGGAATGAGCAGTTCTTC; cdr3_aa: CVSSPRDDRNEQFF
clone_size: .; d_call: .; j_call: TRBJ1-2; v_call: TRBV20-1; cdr3_nt: TGCAGTGCTTACAGGGTAGACTATGGCTACACCTTC; cdr3_aa: CSAYRVDYGYTF
clone_size: few; d_call: .; j_call: TRBJ1-3; v_call: TRBV6-1; cdr3_nt: TGTGCCAGCAGTGGATGGACGGCCTCTGGAAACACCATATATTTT; cdr3_aa: CASSGWTASGNTIYF
clone_size: many; d_call: TRBD2; j_call: TRBJ2-7; v_call: TRBV29-1; cdr3_nt: TGCAGCGTTGTAGGGGCGGGAGAGACTGGGCAGTACTTC; cdr3_aa: CSVVGAGETGQYF
clone_size: few; d_call: .; j_call: TRBJ2-7; v_call: TRBV7-2; cdr3_nt: TGTGCCAGCAGCTTAGGCGGGACGGTCTCCTACGAGCAGTACTTC; cdr3_aa: CASSLGGTVSYEQYF
clone_size: few; d_call: .; j_call: TRBJ2-1; v_call: TRBV9; cdr3_nt: TGTGCCAGCAGCGTAGCTCCCCACAGCTACAATGAGCAGTTCTTC; cdr3_aa: CASSVAPHSYNEQFF
clone_size: .; d_call: .; j_call: TRBJ2-2; v_call: TRBV3-1; cdr3_nt: TGTGCCAGCAGCCAAAGGGTACGAGCCGGGGAGCTGTTTTTT; cdr3_aa: CASSQRVRAGELFF
clone_size: few; d_call: .; j_call: TRBJ2-7; v_call: TRBV7-8; cdr3_nt: TGTGCCAGCAGCTTTTCCGCGGGACTTCCCACGACCTACGAGCAGTACTTC; cdr3_aa: CASSFSAGLPTTYEQYF
clone_size: many; d_call: .; j_call: TRBJ2-3; v_call: TRBV4-3; cdr3_nt: TGCGCCAGCAGTCTATCGCTGGCAGATACGCAGTATTTT; cdr3_aa: CASSLSLADTQYF
clone_size: .; d_call: TRBD2; j_call: TRBJ2-1; v_call: TRBV4-1; cdr3_nt: TGCGCCAGCAGCCAGAGAGCGGGGGCCTTCTACAATGAGCAGTTCTTC; cdr3_aa: CASSQRAGAFYNEQFF
clone_size: .; d_call: .; j_call: TRBJ2-5; v_call: TRBV10-3; cdr3_nt: TGTGCCATCGCAGTAGAGGGAGAGACCCAGTACTTC; cdr3_aa: CAIAVEGETQYF
clone_size: many; d_call: .; j_call: TRBJ2-3; v_call: TRBV6-5; cdr3_nt: TGTGCCAGCAGTTACTCGTCACGGGGTAGCACAGATACGCAGTATTTT; cdr3_aa: CASSYSSRGSTDTQYF
clone_size: few; d_call: .; j_call: TRBJ1-1; v_call: TRBV20-1; cdr3_nt: TGCAGTGCTAAGAACTCTCGTAACACTGAAGCTTTCTTT; cdr3_aa: CSAKNSRNTEAFF
clone_size: few; d_call: TRBD1; j_call: TRBJ2-3; v_call: TRBV12-3/TRBV12-4; cdr3_nt: TGTGCCAGCAGTTCCGGCAGGGGGCCGCCAGATACGCAGTATTTT; cdr3_aa: CASSSGRGPPDTQYF
clone_size: many; d_call: .; j_call: TRBJ2-2; v_call: TRBV29-1; cdr3_nt: TGCAGCGTTCGAAAGGGTCGTTCGGCCGGGGAGCTGTTTTTT; cdr3_aa: CSVRKGRSAGELFF
clone_size: many; d_call: .; j_call: TRBJ2-2; v_call: TRBV12-3/TRBV12-4; cdr3_nt: TGTGCCAGCAGTTTTTATCAGAACACCGGGGAGCTGTTTTTT; cdr3_aa: CASSFYQNTGELFF
clone_size: .; d_call: TRBD2; j_call: TRBJ2-1; v_call: TRBV28; cdr3_nt: TGTGCCAGCAGCGGACGGGGGACTAGCGGATACAATGAGCAGTTCTTC; cdr3_aa: CASSGRGTSGYNEQFF
clone_size: few; d_call: .; j_call: TRBJ2-5; v_call: TRBV20-1; cdr3_nt: TGCAGTGCTAGAGCGGGCCCAGGGGAGACCCAGTACTTC; cdr3_aa: CSARAGPGETQYF
clone_size: few; d_call: .; j_call: TRBJ2-7; v_call: TRBV7-6; cdr3_nt: TGTGCCAGCAGCTACTTCCCCACCTACGAGCAGTACTTC; cdr3_aa: CASSYFPTYEQYF
clone_size: .; d_call: .; j_call: TRBJ2-1; v_call: TRBV20-1; cdr3_nt: TGCAGTGCTAGGGCCAGGAGCTCCTACAATGAGCAGTTCTTC; cdr3_aa: CSARARSSYNEQFF
clone_size: many; d_call: TRBD2; j_call: TRBJ2-7; v_call: TRBV5-1; cdr3_nt: TGCGCCAGCAGCTTCAGTAGCGGGAACTACGAGCAGTACTTC; cdr3_aa: CASSFSSGNYEQYF
clone_size: .; d_call: .; j_call: TRBJ1-3; v_call: TRBV7-8; cdr3_nt: TGTGCCAGCAGAGCCCCGACGGATGGAAACACCATATATTTT; cdr3_aa: CASRAPTDGNTIYF
clone_size: .; d_call: .; j_call: TRBJ2-3; v_call: TRBV20-1; cdr3_nt: TGCAGTGCTAGGAAAGGACCTAGCACAGATACGCAGTATTTT; cdr3_aa: CSARKGPSTDTQYF
clone_size: .; d_call: TRBD1; j_call: TRBJ2-6; v_call: TRBV11-1; cdr3_nt: TGTGCCAGCAGCATGACAGGGGTGCTTGTTGATGGGGCCAACGTCCTGACTTTC; cdr3_aa: CASSMTGVLVDGANVLTF
clone_size: many; d_call: .; j_call: TRBJ1-2; v_call: TRBV9; cdr3_nt: TGTGCCAGCAGCGTAGGTAGCAGTTATGGCTACACCTTC; cdr3_aa: CASSVGSSYGYTF
clone_size: .; d_call: TRBD1; j_call: TRBJ2-7; v_call: TRBV7-9; cdr3_nt: TGTGCCAGCAGCTCGCAACCGGGACAGGGGTCCCCTATTAACTTC; cdr3_aa: CASSSQPGQGSPINF
clone_size: many; d_call: .; j_call: TRBJ2-7; v_call: TRBV7-8; cdr3_nt: TGTGCCAGCAGCTTAGTGGAACTAGCCTACGAGCAGTACTTC; cdr3_aa: CASSLVELAYEQYF
clone_size: .; d_call: .; j_call: TRBJ2-5; v_call: TRBV14; cdr3_nt: TGTGCCAGCAGACGGGGACCTGGGGGAACCCAGTACTTC; cdr3_aa: CASRRGPGGTQYF
clone_size: .; d_call: TRBD1; j_call: TRBJ2-7; v_call: TRBV6-2/TRBV6-3; cdr3_nt: TGTGCCAGCAGTTACGCCGGGACAGGGGGAGTGAGCGGGAACCCCTTCGAGCAGTACTTC; cdr3_aa: CASSYAGTGGVSGNPFEQYF
clone_size: .; d_call: .; j_call: TRBJ1-6; v_call: TRBV2; cdr3_nt: TGTGCCAGCAGTGAATTCCCTTCATCCCTCCACTTT; cdr3_aa: CASSEFPSSLHF
clone_size: few; d_call: .; j_call: TRBJ2-1; v_call: TRBV3-1; cdr3_nt: TGTGCCAGCAGCCAAGGCCCCCTTTCGTGGCGGGAGAGGGGGCCGGGCAATGAGCAGTTCTTC; cdr3_aa: CASSQGPLSWRERGPGNEQFF
clone_size: few; d_call: .; j_call: TRBJ1-3; v_call: TRBV18; cdr3_nt: TGTGCCAGCTCACCATTGGACACCAACTCTGGAAACACCATATATTTT; cdr3_aa: CASSPLDTNSGNTIYF
clone_size: many; d_call: TRBD2; j_call: TRBJ2-5; v_call: TRBV9; cdr3_nt: TGTGCCAGCGACCCAGGACTAGCGGGTATACAAGAGACCCAGTACTTC; cdr3_aa: CASDPGLAGIQETQYF
clone_size: .; d_call: TRBD2; j_call: TRBJ2-2; v_call: TRBV20-1; cdr3_nt: TGCAGTGCTAGCAATTTGGGTAGCGGGGGGGCTACCGGGGAGCTGTTTTTT; cdr3_aa: CSASNLGSGGATGELFF
clone_size: .; d_call: .; j_call: TRBJ1-2; v_call: TRBV3-1; cdr3_nt: TGTGCCAGCAGCCAAGGCAGGGACTATGGCTACACCTTC; cdr3_aa: CASSQGRDYGYTF
clone_size: few; d_call: .; j_call: TRBJ2-1; v_call: TRBV6-5; cdr3_nt: TGTGCCAGCAGTTACGAGGGGGACGCCTACAATGAGCAGTTCTTC; cdr3_aa: CASSYEGDAYNEQFF
clone_size: .; d_call: .; j_call: TRBJ2-1; v_call: TRBV24-1; cdr3_nt: TGTGCCACCGGGTTGTCAAATGAGCAGTTCTTC; cdr3_aa: CATGLSNEQFF
clone_size: few; d_call: .; j_call: TRBJ2-1; v_call: TRBV11-2; cdr3_nt: TGTGCCAGCAGCTTAGGCGTCTGGGTCAACCCTCACAATGAGCAGTTCTTC; cdr3_aa: CASSLGVWVNPHNEQFF
clone_size: many; d_call: .; j_call: TRBJ1-1; v_call: TRBV3-1; cdr3_nt: TGTGCCAGCAGCCGCGCGATGAACACTGAAGCTTTCTTT; cdr3_aa: CASSRAMNTEAFF
clone_size: few; d_call: .; j_call: TRBJ2-7; v_call: TRBV18; cdr3_nt: TGTGCCAGCTCACCAGGGGGAATATCCTCCTACGAGCAGTACTTC; cdr3_aa: CASSPGGISSYEQYF
clone_size: few; d_call: TRBD2; j_call: TRBJ2-5; v_call: TRBV11-2; cdr3_nt: TGTGCCAGCAGCTTAGATTCATCGGCTAGCGGGAGTCGGAAGACCCAGTACTTC; cdr3_aa: CASSLDSSASGSRKTQYF
clone_size: .; d_call: TRBD2; j_call: TRBJ2-1; v_call: TRBV12-3/TRBV12-4; cdr3_nt: TGTGCCAGCACCAGACTAGCGGGCTCCTACAATGAGCAGTTCTTC; cdr3_aa: CASTRLAGSYNEQFF
clone_size: many; d_call: .; j_call: TRBJ2-7; v_call: TRBV5-1; cdr3_nt: TGCGCCAGCAGCTCTGGAGGGGTTCCTCACTCCTACGAGCAGTACTTC; cdr3_aa: CASSSGGVPHSYEQYF
clone_size: .; d_call: .; j_call: TRBJ1-3; v_call: TRBV6-1; cdr3_nt: TGTGCCAGCAGTCCCATGGACGTTCCTGGAAACACCATATATTTT; cdr3_aa: CASSPMDVPGNTIYF
clone_size: few; d_call: .; j_call: TRBJ2-7; v_call: TRBV20-1; cdr3_nt: TGCAGTGCCGCCGACGGTACCTACGAGCAGTACTTC; cdr3_aa: CSAADGTYEQYF
clone_size: .; d_call: .; j_call: TRBJ2-1; v_call: TRBV9; cdr3_nt: TGTGCCAGCAGCGTAGAAGCGGCATACAATGAGCAGTTCTTC; cdr3_aa: CASSVEAAYNEQFF
clone_size: few; d_call: .; j_call: TRBJ1-2; v_call: TRBV7-9; cdr3_nt: TGTGCCAGCAGCTTCGAGTCATTTAACTATGGCTACACCTTC; cdr3_aa: CASSFESFNYGYTF
clone_size: .; d_call: .; j_call: TRBJ1-1; v_call: TRBV10-3; cdr3_nt: TGTGCCATCAGTGGCGTGTTGGCTCCGAACACTGAAGCTTTCTTT; cdr3_aa: CAISGVLAPNTEAFF
clone_size: .; d_call: .; j_call: TRBJ2-7; v_call: TRBV2; cdr3_nt: TGTGCCAGCAGTGTTCGTGGGTCCGAGGGAATCGAGCAGTACTTC; cdr3_aa: CASSVRGSEGIEQYF
clone_size: few; d_call: TRBD1; j_call: TRBJ1-1; v_call: TRBV10-3; cdr3_nt: TGTGCCATCACCGGGACAGGGGAACTTTCTGAAGCTTTCTTT; cdr3_aa: CAITGTGELSEAFF
clone_size: many; d_call: .; j_call: TRBJ1-4; v_call: TRBV5-1; cdr3_nt: TGCGCCAGCAGCTTGGCCCGGGACCGTTCGACTAATGAAAAACTGTTTTTT; cdr3_aa: CASSLARDRSTNEKLFF
clone_size: .; d_call: .; j_call: TRBJ2-2; v_call: TRBV7-6; cdr3_nt: TGTGCCAGCAGCTTAGTTGTCGCGAGGACCGGGGAGCTGTTTTTT; cdr3_aa: CASSLVVARTGELFF